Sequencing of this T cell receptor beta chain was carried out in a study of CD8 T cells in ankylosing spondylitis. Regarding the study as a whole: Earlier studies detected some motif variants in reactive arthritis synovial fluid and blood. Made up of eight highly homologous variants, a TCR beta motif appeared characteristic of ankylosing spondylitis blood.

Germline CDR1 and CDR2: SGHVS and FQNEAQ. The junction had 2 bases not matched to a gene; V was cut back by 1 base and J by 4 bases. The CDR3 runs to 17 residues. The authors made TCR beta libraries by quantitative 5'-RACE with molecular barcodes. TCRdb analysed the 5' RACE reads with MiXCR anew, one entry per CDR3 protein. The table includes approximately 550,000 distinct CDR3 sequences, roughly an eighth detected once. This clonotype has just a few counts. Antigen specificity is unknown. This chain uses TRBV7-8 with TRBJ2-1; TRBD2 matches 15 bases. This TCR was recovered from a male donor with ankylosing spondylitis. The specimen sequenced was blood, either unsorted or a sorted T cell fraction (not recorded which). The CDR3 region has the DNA TGTGCCAGCAGCTTAGGTGGACTAGCGGGAGGGTACAATGAGCAGTTCTTC. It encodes CASSLGGLAGGYNEQFF.